One TCR beta chain is described in this entry. This clonotype was seen more than once but under ten times. Its recognized antigen is unknown. Base qualities are missing; no much larger clone stands one base away. From the cysteine up to the phenylalanine, the CDR3 has a length of 15 residues. Solely the CDR3 DNA is kept, with 45 bases framed from the first base. From a lookup of the germline V gene (reference sequence), CDR1 and CDR2 are SGHKS and YYEKEE. At the junction V is shortened by 4 bases and J by 2 bases; bases outside the gene matches: 9. The method behind the library was 5' RACE. The sequencing machine was an Illumina HiSeq 2500. The second PCR ran for about 6 to 12 cycles and used a J-beta primer mix along with a sample-barcoded 5' primer. A unique molecular identifier was introduced onto each TCR beta cDNA molecule by a template-switch 5' adaptor carrying 12 random nucleotides. At least 3 million CDR3-containing paired-end reads were obtained from each sample. All of the RNA was converted into first-strand cDNA using the Mint cDNA synthesis kit, with a TRBC-specific oligonucleotide serving as the primer. Following uracil-DNA glycosylase treatment, all cDNA underwent a first 18-cycle PCR with the universal primers M1SS and BC2_uni_R. The authors' pipeline ran thus. For normalization, 1 million high-quality reads were randomly selected from each sample, with every read carrying a distinct molecular identifier. Reads sharing molecular identifiers were discarded rather than binned into consensus sequences. CDR3 identification, clonotype clustering and error correction used MiTCR with a Q25 quality threshold and the strictest error-elimination algorithm. A nonparametric unseen species model with Euler transformation was used to estimate lower-bound total TCR beta diversity. TCRdb reprocessing: public reads trimmed at Q25 with fastp, clones called with MiXCR, in-frame beta chains kept. Every distinct CDR3 protein forms one entry, paired with its most common genes and DNA. TCRdb's processing, not the study's, gives the V and J calls here. Counted in this sample were under 850,000 distinct CDR3 sequences; about 36% of them appeared once. 10% to 15% of the sample goes to the ten largest clones.

The record originates from a study of blood T cells in healthy people across ages (dated by TCRdb to the mid-2010s). With respect to the entire study: In model experiments, roughly one uniquely barcoded TCR beta cDNA molecule per two T cells was captured by template switching. Donors of different ages were randomly distributed across sequencing lanes to avoid experimental bias. Using the same blood draw, the study looked at two additional independent replicas of 1 million unique cDNA reads for two donors, one aged 18 to 30 and the other aged 80 or older. The donors were divided into four age groups: young (average around 16 years), middle-aged (under 40), aged (about 56) and long-lived (nearly 85). Age-related changes in TCR beta repertoire diversity were measured in the study by deep sequencing normalized with unique cDNA molecular identifiers. Overall study results and their limits: A strong correlation was found between observed TCR beta diversity and the percentage of naive T cells measured by flow cytometry. Total diversity estimates from one million sequenced T cells were considered lower bounds and underestimates. Compared with the aged group, the long-lived group had more naive CD4+ T cells, fewer expanded clones and increased TCR diversity, a pattern suggesting age selection. Because profiling used bulk unsorted PBMCs, naive and antigen-experienced compartments could not be compared conclusively. Because donor CMV infection status was unknown, age-related changes in expanded clonotypes were potentially confounded. Observed TCR beta diversity per million T cells fell roughly linearly with age, and a significant reduction was already apparent by age roughly 40.

The donors were 40 or so Caucasian individuals from Russia, aged roughly 6 to 95 years, who were systemically healthy. Each donor gave 8 to 10 milliliters of peripheral blood, drawn into EDTA-treated Vacutainer tubes. PBMCs were isolated by Ficoll-Paque density-gradient centrifugation, with at least 6.5 million obtained per sample. Total RNA, at least 6 micrograms per sample, was extracted from PBMCs with Trizol reagent. The percentages of naive CD45RAhigh/CD27high T cells were determined by flow cytometry on a PBMC aliquot from every donor. The TCR was taken from a man aged 18 to 30 in good health. The chain links TRBV5-5 with TRBJ2-7, with 7 junctional bases fitting TRBD1. Material: blood. The nucleotides read TGTGCCAGCAGCCTCACAAGTCAGGGGGCCTACGAGCAGTACTTC. This translates into CASSLTSQGAYEQYF.